The 23 T cell receptor beta chains below were found in one sample sequenced in a study of T cells in Graves' hyperthyroidism and ophthalmopathy. Amplification of TCR beta CDR3 regions was performed using RNA transcripts as template. TCR CDR3 underwent first-round RT-PCR with the HTBI primer set. TCRdb reprocessed the multiplex PCR reads with MiXCR, giving one entry per CDR3 protein. The sample lists 450,000 to 650,000 distinct CDR3 sequences, 13% to 15% occurring once. Sequenced sample: blood. These receptors came from a woman under 30 with Graves' ophthalmopathy.

The sample holds many counts of this clonotype. J is TRBJ1-6 and V is TRBV7-2; possible D gene TRBD1, 6 bases. Trimming removed 5 bases from V and 11 bases from J, with 16 bases in between. The germline V gene encodes CDR1 SGHTA and CDR2 FQGNSA. The CDR3 consists of 14 residues. The CDR3 spells CASSPRPGEAPLHF. CDR3 DNA sequence: TGTGCCAGCAGCCCGAGACCAGGGGAAGCACCCCTCCACTTT.

This clonotype was recorded many times. The chain couples TRBV30 to TRBJ2-3; 9 bases are shared with TRBD2. J gave up 3 bases and V 2 bases, and 3 bases lay outside the gene matches. The CDR3 sequence is 14 residues long. Germline V gene lookup returns CDR1 GTSNPN and CDR2 SVGIG (reference sequence). This CDR3 is CAWSLSGRTDTQYF. In DNA, the CDR3 is TGTGCCTGGAGTCTGAGCGGGAGGACAGATACGCAGTATTTT.

This clonotype was observed at least ten times. The chain combines TRBV6-1 with TRBJ2-5, with 10 bases matching TRBD2. The CDR3 contains 16 residues. The V and J ends lost 5 bases and 2 bases, in that order; junction bases with no gene match: 8. Germline V gene sequence: CDR1 MNHNS, CDR2 SASEGT. CDR3 sequence (DNA): TGTGCCAGCAGTTCGCTAGCGGGAGCGGGGCAAGAGACCCAGTACTTC. Translated: CASSSLAGAGQETQYF.

As regards this clonotype: Being one base from a much bigger clone, this may be a read error. This chain connects TRBV9 to TRBJ2-7; 8 positions agree with TRBD2. In germline, CDR1 is SGDLS, CDR2 YYNGEE. This CDR3 is built from 15 residues. Germline trimming cut 3 bases from V and 0 bases from J; bases unmatched to any gene: 5. As DNA, the CDR3 is TGTGCCAGCAGCGGAGAACTAGCGGACTCCTACGAGCAGTACTTC. Amino acids: CASSGELADSYEQYF.

This clonotype was recorded at least ten times. V usage is TRBV28 and J usage is TRBJ1-1; D is perhaps TRBD1 (6 bases). Germline CDR1 and CDR2: MDHEN and SYDVKM. The V and J ends lost 6 bases and 0 bases respectively, with 11 bases between them. The CDR3 contains 14 residues. Here the CDR3 DNA reads TGTGCCAGCAGCGCTGGACAGTTGAACACTGAAGCTTTCTTT. Translating gives CASSAGQLNTEAFF.

The V and J genes are TRBV7-9 and TRBJ2-5; D remains ambiguous. Germline-derived CDR1 and CDR2 are SEHNR and FQNEAQ (reference sequence). CDR3 size: 15 residues. Trimming removed 1 base at V and 0 bases at J, with 9 bases between. Written as DNA, the CDR3 is TGTGCCAGCAGCTTAGTAGTCTCACACCAAGAGACCCAGTACTTC. Translation: CASSLVVSHQETQYF.

This clonotype was seen many times. V is TRBV2 and J is TRBJ2-7, with a weak D call TRBD1 (5 bases). This CDR3 has 11 amino acids. V lost 9 bases and J 4 bases, leaving 10 bases between the germline ends. The germline V gene encodes CDR1 SNHLY and CDR2 FYNNEI. CDR3 sequence reads: CASEGVYEQYF. The CDR3 nucleotides are TGTGCCAGTGAAGGGGTTTACGAGCAGTACTTC.

This clonotype occurred a few times. This chain joins TRBV20-1 and TRBJ1-5; 7 bases match TRBD1. The CDR3 runs 13 residues. Germline V lookup: CDR1 DFQATT, CDR2 SNEGSKA (reference sequence). Trimming cost V 3 bases and J 9 bases; bases outside gene matches: 8. In DNA form, the CDR3 reads TGCAGTGCTAGCCGGGACAGCGAGGTGCCCCAGCATTTT. Its protein product is CSASRDSEVPQHF.

In its sample, this clonotype was seen many times. The chain recombines TRBV2 with TRBJ1-3, with D possibly being TRBD1 (5 bases). The CDR3 is 15 residues long. Trimming left V 3 bases short and J 1 base short, with 10 bases between. Germline CDR1 reads SNHLY; CDR2 reads FYNNEI. The CDR3 spells CASSEGPRSGNTIYF. CDR3 sequence (DNA): TGTGCCAGCAGTGAGGGGCCACGGTCTGGAAACACCATATATTTT.

This clonotype was seen at least ten times. The chain employs TRBV7-9 and TRBJ2-3; D perhaps matches TRBD1 (5 bases). This CDR3 is built from 15 residues. V dropped 8 bases and J dropped 3 bases, with 18 bases sitting between them. Germline CDR1 SEHNR, CDR2 FQNEAQ (reference sequence). CDR3 amino acids: CASSGPGGETDTQYF. The CDR3 coding sequence is TGTGCCAGCTCAGGGCCGGGCGGAGAGACAGATACGCAGTATTTT.

This clonotype was observed many times. This chain uses TRBV28 with TRBJ1-2; D is perhaps TRBD1 (6 bases). V lost 6 bases and J 4 bases, leaving 15 bases between the germline ends. The CDR3 covers 14 residues. Germline V lookup: CDR1 MDHEN, CDR2 SYDVKM. This CDR3 reads CASSRGGNAYGYTF. The CDR3 coding sequence is TGTGCCAGCAGCCGTGGGGGCAATGCCTATGGCTACACCTTC.

The rearrangement joins TRBV2 to TRBJ1-5; D is undetermined. The CDR3 runs 13 residues. CDR1 SNHLY and CDR2 FYNNEI come from the germline V gene. The V end was cut by 8 bases, the J end by 3 bases, with 11 bases between. The DNA of the CDR3 is TGTGCCAGCCAGGTAGAGGTCAATCAGCCCCAGCATTTT. Amino acid sequence: CASQVEVNQPQHF.

The sample holds many counts of this clonotype. The rearrangement uses TRBV6-2 or TRBV6-3 and TRBJ2-7; 9 bases align to TRBD2. The CDR3 spans 15 residues. Losses at the gene ends were 1 base for V and 2 bases for J; bases not matched to a gene: 3. Germline-derived CDR1 and CDR2 are MNHEY and SVGEGT. For the CDR3, the DNA is TGTGCCAGCAGTTACTTGACTAGCGGCACCTACGAGCAGTACTTC. As protein: CASSYLTSGTYEQYF.

The sample holds many counts of this clonotype. The chain combines TRBV20-1 with TRBJ2-2, with TRBD1 matching 7 bases. The germline V gene has CDR1 DFQATT and CDR2 SNEGSKA (reference sequence). The CDR3 is 15 amino acids. With V trimmed by 3 bases and J by 4 bases, 8 bases remained unmatched. The CDR3 here is CSASPGGSVTGELFF. The CDR3 coding sequence is TGCAGTGCTAGCCCAGGGGGATCCGTCACCGGGGAGCTGTTTTTT.

The chain employs TRBV20-1 and TRBJ2-6; D remains unclear. The CDR3 totals 13 residues. Deletions cut 6 bases from V and 0 bases from J, with 6 bases between. The germline gives CDR1 DFQATT, CDR2 SNEGSKA (reference sequence). The CDR3 sequence: CSASSSGANVLTF. CDR3 nucleotide sequence: TGCAGTGCCTCAAGCTCTGGGGCCAACGTCCTGACTTTC.

This clonotype has ten or more counts. The chain combines TRBV6-1 with TRBJ1-2; D is unresolved. This CDR3 has 13 residues. Germline V gene data show CDR1 as MNHNS and CDR2 as SASEGT. V was clipped by 5 bases and J by 4 bases, with 11 bases between them. The CDR3 nucleotides read TGTGCCAGCAGTTTCGCCCGGGGCTATGGCTACACCTTC. It is translated as CASSFARGYGYTF.

This clonotype appeared many times. The chain links TRBV7-3 to TRBJ2-3; 12 bases fit TRBD2. The V gene end was trimmed by 4 bases and the J gene end by 10 bases; junction bases not matched to a gene: 6. The CDR3 is 14 amino acids. Germline loops: CDR1 SGHTA, CDR2 FQGTGA. The CDR3 loop is CASSSSGRAGPQYF. In DNA, the CDR3 is TGTGCCAGCAGCTCTAGCGGGAGGGCCGGTCCGCAGTATTTT.

This clonotype occurred a few times. V gene TRBV5-5 combines with J gene TRBJ1-2, with 9 bases matching TRBD1. Trimming took 4 bases from V and 8 from J; bases not matched to a gene: 6. The CDR3 is made up of 13 amino acids. In germline, CDR1 is SGHKS, CDR2 YYEKEE (reference sequence). The CDR3 here is CASSLRDREGYTF. In nucleotides, the CDR3 is TGTGCCAGCAGCCTCCGGGACAGGGAAGGCTACACCTTC.

This clonotype has a count of ten or more. The rearrangement links TRBV10-3 to TRBJ1-5; TRBD1 agrees at 7 bases. Trimming removed 3 bases from V and 5 bases from J; junction bases left unmatched: 4. The CDR3 length is 14 residues. CDR1 is ENHRY and CDR2 is SYGVKD in the germline V gene. CDR3 residues: CAISEGTAYQPQHF. The CDR3 DNA reads TGTGCCATCAGTGAAGGGACAGCTTATCAGCCCCAGCATTTT.

In this sample, this clonotype turned up many times. V and J are TRBV5-8 and TRBJ2-3, with 9 bases that match TRBD1. Germline lookup yields CDR1 SGHTS and CDR2 YDEGEE. The CDR3 is 15 amino acids. The junction had 4 bases not matched to a gene; V was cut back by 2 bases and J by 3 bases. The CDR3 sequence: CASSFTGGETDTQYF. CDR3 DNA: TGTGCCAGCAGCTTCACAGGGGGCGAGACAGATACGCAGTATTTT. Drawing the rest from reference TRBV5-8 and TRBJ2-3, the complete variable domain is EAGVTQSPTHLIKTRGQQATLRCSPISGHTSVYWYQQALGLGLQFLLWYDEGEERNRGNFPPRFSGRQFPNYSSELNVNALELEDSALYLCASSFTGGETDTQYFGPGTRLTVL.

This clonotype was picked up many times. The chain is built from TRBV18 and TRBJ2-7; TRBD2 matches 10 bases. Unmatched junction bases numbered 1, after V lost 3 bases and J lost 2 bases. Germline CDR1 reads KGHSH; CDR2 reads LQKENI. This CDR3 comprises 14 residues. CDR3 DNA sequence: TGTGCCAGCTCACCTGGGACTAGCGCCTACGAGCAGTACTTC. Its translation is CASSPGTSAYEQYF.

Concerning this clonotype: A clone one base away is much larger, so this may be a read error. This chain joins TRBV7-9 and TRBJ2-5; 9 nucleotides agree with TRBD1. The CDR3 consists of 12 residues. Germline V gene data show CDR1 as SEHNR and CDR2 as FQNEAQ (reference sequence). As DNA, the CDR3 is TGTGCCACGGACAGGGGACGAGAGACCCAGCACTTC. Encoded protein: CATDRGRETQHF.

This clonotype was counted ten times or more. The chain is built from TRBV27 and TRBJ1-1; 7 bases agree with TRBD1. The germline V gene encodes CDR1 MNHEY and CDR2 SMNVEV (reference sequence). V shed 0 bases and J 7 bases; nucleotides not matched to a gene: 5. CDR3 length: 14 residues. CDR3 residues: CASSLSGQIFEAFF. CDR3 bases: TGTGCCAGCAGTTTATCGGGACAGATATTTGAAGCTTTCTTT.